The source of this T cell receptor (beta chain) is a study of T-cell reconstitution after alpha-beta-depleted transplantation in children. Preparation of the TCRbeta library used unique molecular identifiers. In TCRdb, the PCR reads were re-called with MiXCR into one record per CDR3 protein. The sample yields about 610,000 distinct CDR3 sequences, roughly a tenth seen once. This clonotype occurred a few times. The germline V and J ends were trimmed by 1 base and 1 base, with 11 bases remaining between them. The length of the CDR3 is 15 residues. The germline V gene has CDR1 LGHNA and CDR2 YNFKEQ. The chain has TRBV4-2 and TRBJ2-7; D gene ambiguous. Here the sequenced sample was PBMCs from the stem cell graft donor, taken from the stem cell graft. This clonotype was sampled from a human donor who donated a stem cell graft to a child with acute myeloid leukemia. CDR3 loop: CASSQGVPSSYEQYF. For the CDR3, the DNA is TGTGCCAGCAGCCAAGGGGTGCCGTCTTCCTACGAGCAGTACTTC.